This T cell receptor (beta chain) was identified during a study of T-cell reconstitution after alpha-beta-depleted transplantation in children. V was pared by 5 bases and J by 4 bases, with 12 bases of the junction left unmatched. This CDR3 has 16 amino acids. Germline CDR1 is SGHAT and CDR2 is FQNNGV. Molecular barcoding with unique molecular identifiers was used for the TCRbeta library. Each CDR3 protein is one row after TCRdb ran MiXCR on the PCR reads. The sample contains hundreds of thousands of distinct CDR3 sequences, roughly 16% of which appear only once. The sequences come from PBMCs, mostly from graft donor cells, collected 360 days after TCRalphabeta/CD19-depleted stem cell transplant. The V and J genes are TRBV11-2 and TRBJ2-3; TRBD2 matches 7 bases. This TCR was recovered from a boy in the first two years of life who had a stem cell transplant for Wiskott-Aldrich syndrome, so the T cells may come from the graft donor. The CDR3 nucleotides are TGTGCCAGCAGCCCGGACGGGGGAGGGGTCTCAGATACGCAGTATTTT. This translates into CASSPDGGGVSDTQYF.